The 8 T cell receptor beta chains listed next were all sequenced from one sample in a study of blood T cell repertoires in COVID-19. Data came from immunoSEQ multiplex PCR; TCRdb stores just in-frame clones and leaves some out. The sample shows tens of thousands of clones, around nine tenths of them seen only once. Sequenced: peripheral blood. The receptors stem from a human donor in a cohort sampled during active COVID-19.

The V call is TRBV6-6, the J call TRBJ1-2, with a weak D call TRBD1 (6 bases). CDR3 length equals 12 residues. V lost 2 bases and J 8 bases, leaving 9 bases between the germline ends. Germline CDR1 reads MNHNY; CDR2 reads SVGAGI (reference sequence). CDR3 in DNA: TGTGCCAGCAGTTACACAGGGCCCGGCTACACCTTC. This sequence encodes CASSYTGPGYTF.

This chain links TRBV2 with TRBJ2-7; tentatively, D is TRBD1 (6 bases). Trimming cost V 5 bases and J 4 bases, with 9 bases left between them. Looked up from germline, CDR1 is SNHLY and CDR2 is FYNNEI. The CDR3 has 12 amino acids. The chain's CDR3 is CASSTRGYEQYF. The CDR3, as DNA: TGTGCCAGCAGTACCAGGGGATACGAGCAGTACTTC.

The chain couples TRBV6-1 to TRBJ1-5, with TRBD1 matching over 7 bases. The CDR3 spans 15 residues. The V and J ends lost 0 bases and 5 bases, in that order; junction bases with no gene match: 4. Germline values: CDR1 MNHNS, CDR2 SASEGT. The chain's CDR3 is CASSEARGRYQPQHF. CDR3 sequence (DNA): TGTGCCAGCAGTGAAGCGAGGGGGCGATATCAGCCCCAGCATTTT.

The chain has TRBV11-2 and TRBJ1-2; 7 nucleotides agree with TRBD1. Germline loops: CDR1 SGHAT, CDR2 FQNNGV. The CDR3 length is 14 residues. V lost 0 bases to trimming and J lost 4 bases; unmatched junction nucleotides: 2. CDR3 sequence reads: CASSLDGQVYGYTF. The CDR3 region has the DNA TGTGCCAGCAGCTTAGATGGACAGGTCTATGGCTACACCTTC. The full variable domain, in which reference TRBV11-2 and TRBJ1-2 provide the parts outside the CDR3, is EAGVAQSPRYKIIEKRQSVAFWCNPISGHATLYWYQQILGQGPKLLIQFQNNGVVDDSQLPKDRFSAERLKGVDSTLKIQPAKLEDSAVYLCASSLDGQVYGYTFGSGTRLTVV.

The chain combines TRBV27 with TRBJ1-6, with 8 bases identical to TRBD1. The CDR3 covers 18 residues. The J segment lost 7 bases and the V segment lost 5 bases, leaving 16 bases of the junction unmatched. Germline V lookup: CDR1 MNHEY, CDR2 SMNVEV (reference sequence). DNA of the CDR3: TGTGCCAGCAGTCCAACCTTACCCAGGACAGGGTCGAATTCACCCCTCCACTTT. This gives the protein CASSPTLPRTGSNSPLHF.

This CDR3 reads CASSPSSANTEAFF. The CDR3 DNA is TGTGCCAGCAGCCCTTCTAGCGCGAACACTGAAGCTTTCTTT. This chain uses TRBV6-2 or TRBV6-3 with TRBJ1-1; D gene unclear. V was trimmed by 6 bases and J by 1 base, leaving 12 bases between them. This CDR3 is 14 amino acids long. Germline CDR1 MNHEY, CDR2 SVGEGT.

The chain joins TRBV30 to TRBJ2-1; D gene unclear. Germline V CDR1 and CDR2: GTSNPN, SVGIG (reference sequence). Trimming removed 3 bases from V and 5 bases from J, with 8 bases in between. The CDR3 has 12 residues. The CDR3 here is CAWSRNNNEQFF. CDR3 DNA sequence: TGTGCCTGGAGCCGAAACAACAATGAGCAGTTCTTC.

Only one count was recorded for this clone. This CDR3 reads CASSQRGGYQPQHF. The DNA for the CDR3 is TGTGCCAGCAGTCAGAGGGGGGGATATCAGCCCCAGCATTTT. The V call is TRBV6-5, the J call TRBJ1-5; possible D gene TRBD1, 6 bases. The CDR3 is made up of 14 amino acids. The germline CDR1 and CDR2 sequences are MNHEY and SVGAGI. V dropped 5 bases and J dropped 5 bases, with 13 bases sitting between them.